The 14 T cell receptor beta chains below come from one sample, sequenced in a study of blood T cell repertoires in COVID-19. Assay used: immunoSEQ multiplex PCR; TCRdb lists only in-frame clones, some missing. The repertoire holds some 76,000 clones, with approximately 85% as singletons. Material for sequencing was peripheral blood. The receptors come from a human donor in a cohort sampled during active COVID-19.

The genes are TRBV6-5 and TRBJ1-2; D unresolved. Trimming took 7 bases from V and 1 from J, leaving 10 bases between them. Germline CDR1 is MNHEY and CDR2 is SVGAGI. The CDR3 covers 13 residues. The CDR3 nucleotides read TGTGCCAGCACCTCCACAGTTAACTATGGCTACACCTTC. This encodes CASTSTVNYGYTF.

This rearrangement joins TRBV18 to TRBJ2-2; unclear D gene. CDR3 length equals 12 residues. Germline V gives CDR1 KGHSH, CDR2 LQKENI. Trimming removed 2 bases from V and 9 bases from J, with 7 bases in between. The CDR3 region has the DNA TGTGCCAGCTCACCAGCGGTGAGGGAGCTGTTTTTT. It translates to CASSPAVRELFF.

V and J are TRBV5-1 and TRBJ2-7, with 10 bases matching TRBD2. CDR3 length equals 15 residues. V lost 2 bases and J lost 3; bases outside the gene matches: 5. The germline CDR1 and CDR2 sequences are SGHRS and YFSETQ. CDR3 in amino acids: CASSFTSGVFYEQYF. CDR3 in DNA: TGCGCCAGCAGCTTTACTAGCGGGGTCTTCTACGAGCAGTACTTC.

This clone came up a few times. V is TRBV25-1 and J is TRBJ1-2; maybe TRBD1 (6 bases). The CDR3 contains 13 residues. Germline CDR1 is MGHDK and CDR2 is SYGVNS. The V end lost 4 bases, the J end lost 4 bases, and 10 bases lay between the germline ends. The CDR3 sequence is CASSAQGLYGYTF. The CDR3 DNA sequence: TGTGCCAGCAGTGCTCAGGGGCTCTATGGCTACACCTTC.

V is TRBV9 and J is TRBJ2-3, with D maybe TRBD2 (7 bases). The ends were cut back, 0 bases at V and 4 bases at J, with 12 bases in the middle. The length of the CDR3 is 15 residues. Looked up from germline, CDR1 is SGDLS and CDR2 is YYNGEE. CDR3 bases: TGTGCCAGCAGCGTAGGCGGGGGCCTAGCAGATACGCAGTATTTT. This codes for CASSVGGGLADTQYF.

Here the CDR3 reads CASSYWGQGADQPQHF. DNA of the CDR3: TGTGCCAGCAGTTACTGGGGCCAGGGTGCGGATCAGCCCCAGCATTTT. The chain employs TRBV6-6 and TRBJ1-5; weak D call: TRBD1 (5 bases). Germline loops: CDR1 MNHNY, CDR2 SVGAGI (reference sequence). V dropped 1 base and J dropped 5 bases, with 15 bases sitting between them. CDR3 size: 16 residues.

J is TRBJ2-1 and V is TRBV4-1, with a possible D match to TRBD2 (6 bases). V gave up 0 bases and J gave up 10 bases, with 13 bases separating them. Germline V gives CDR1 MGHRA, CDR2 YSYEKL. This CDR3 has 14 amino acids. The DNA of the CDR3 is TGCGCCAGCAGCCAAGATTCGCGGGGCAGCGAGCAGTTCTTC. Encoded protein: CASSQDSRGSEQFF.

The gene calls are TRBV28 and TRBJ2-5, with 8 bases that match TRBD1. CDR3 size: 17 residues. V shed 7 bases, J shed 3 bases, and the junction held 16 bases outside the gene matches. Germline V gene data show CDR1 as MDHEN and CDR2 as SYDVKM. Here the CDR3 reads CASTPSGQGRLKETQYF. The CDR3, as DNA: TGTGCCAGCACCCCCTCCGGACAGGGTAGGCTGAAAGAGACCCAGTACTTC. Complete variable domain (other parts from reference TRBV28 and TRBJ2-5): DVKVTQSSRYLVKRTGEKVFLECVQDMDHENMFWYRQDPGLGLRLIYFSYDVKMKEKGDIPEGYSVSREKKERFSLILESASTNQTSMYLCASTPSGQGRLKETQYFGPGTRLLVL.

This clone was picked up one time. The chain combines TRBV6-6 with TRBJ1-5; D remains ambiguous. Deletions cut 6 bases from V and 4 bases from J, with 7 bases between. This CDR3 is built from 12 residues. Germline CDR1 MNHNY, CDR2 SVGAGI (reference sequence). CDR3 bases: TGTGCCAGCAGCGAGGCGAATCAGCCCCAGCATTTT. The encoded protein is CASSEANQPQHF.

This chain uses TRBV4-1 with TRBJ1-2; D is unclear. Germline V lookup: CDR1 MGHRA, CDR2 YSYEKL. The CDR3 runs to 15 residues. The germline V and J ends were trimmed by 1 base and 4 bases, with 13 bases remaining between them. CDR3 sequence: CASSQVEGPIYGYTF. DNA of the CDR3: TGCGCCAGCAGCCAAGTCGAGGGCCCAATCTATGGCTACACCTTC.

This clone was detected once. The chain uses TRBV7-9 and TRBJ2-5, with 9 bases identical to TRBD2. Per the germline V gene, CDR1 is SEHNR and CDR2 is FQNEAQ (reference sequence). The CDR3 extends over 16 amino acids. Trimming cost V 4 bases and J 3 bases; bases outside gene matches: 9. The CDR3: CASSSRGASGEETQYF. CDR3 bases: TGTGCCAGCAGCTCCCGGGGGGCTAGCGGGGAAGAGACCCAGTACTTC.

CDR3 in DNA: TGTGCCAGCAGCTCCCGGGCAGGGGGGAATAATTCACCCCTCCACTTT. Its translation is CASSSRAGGNNSPLHF. V and J are TRBV9 and TRBJ1-6, with TRBD1 matching 7 bases. This CDR3 has 16 residues. The V segment lost 4 bases and the J segment 5 bases; nucleotides outside the gene matches: 9. Germline V gene sequence: CDR1 SGDLS, CDR2 YYNGEE.

J is TRBJ2-7 and V is TRBV6-1; tentatively, D is TRBD1 (6 bases). The V gene lost 4 bases and the J gene lost 4 bases, with 20 bases spanning the gap. The germline CDR1 and CDR2 sequences are MNHNS and SASEGT. The CDR3 has 16 amino acids. The CDR3 reads CASSGRQAPLVYEQYF. The CDR3 DNA reads TGTGCCAGCAGTGGGAGACAGGCCCCCTTGGTTTACGAGCAGTACTTC.

The J gene is TRBJ1-1, the V gene TRBV30, with TRBD1 as a possible D gene (5 bases). Trimming shortened V by 1 base and J by 0 bases, and 12 bases separated the two germline ends. Germline assignment: CDR1 GTSNPN and CDR2 SVGIG (reference sequence). CDR3 length: 15 amino acids. The CDR3 protein is CAWSEGLHLNTEAFF. CDR3 coding DNA: TGTGCCTGGAGTGAGGGACTGCATTTGAACACTGAAGCTTTCTTT. The full variable domain, completed using reference TRBV30 and TRBJ1-1, is SQTIHQWPATLVQPVGSPLSLECTVEGTSNPNLYWYRQAAGRGLQLLFYSVGIGQISSEVPQNLSASRPQDRQFILSSKKLLLSDSGFYLCAWSEGLHLNTEAFFGQGTRLTVV.